Given below is one T cell receptor (beta chain) in context. This clonotype was counted ten times or more. Its antigen target is currently unknown. Per-base quality was not reported, and no clone a single base away is much larger than it. In the ophthalmopathy patients, disease was moderately to severely active, with a Clinical Activity Score of 3 or more, a NOSPECS grade of 4 or more, and a duration of less than 3 months. The study excluded patients with uncontrolled infections, other autoimmune diseases, pregnancy or lactation. Diagnoses relied on clinical symptoms, serum thyroxine and TRAb, thyroid ultrasound and orbital computed tomography. Ficoll-Paque density gradient centrifugation was used to isolate PBMCs from 10 ml of fresh peripheral blood. Total RNA was extracted with Trizol reagent, and quality was checked on an Agilent 2100 Bioanalyzer. For CDR1 and CDR2, the germline V gene (reference sequence) lists DFQATT and SNEGSKA. Trimmed from V: 0 bases; trimmed from J: 7 bases; junction bases lacking a gene match: 6. The CDR3 sequence holds 14 residues, the cysteine and phenylalanine included. Here the CDR3 DNA is all that survives: 42 bases in frame from base 1.

The TCR beta CDR3 regions were amplified from RNA transcripts. The first round of RT-PCR for the TCR CDR3 was performed with the HTBI primer set and the Qiagen OneStep RT-PCR kit. Libraries were constructed in a second round of multiplex PCR, after which size selection and purification were performed. Paired-end sequencing of the libraries was performed with 100 bp reads on an Illumina HiSeq2000. The original pipeline was this. Raw data were processed with SOAPnuke, discarding reads with adapters, uncalled bases, mean Phred below 15, or no exact constant-primer or identifier match. High-quality paired reads were merged using COPE v1.2.5, and each unique nucleotide sequence was defined as a clonotype. MiTCR v1.1 was used to align clonotypes to the IMGT TRBV, TRBD and TRBJ reference segments. Only V-J combinations with frequency above 0.0001, covering 99.2% of repertoires, were analysed. A TCS score was defined as the ratio between F50 (clonal expansion) and ExV (chaos), using BLOSUM62-based TCRdist between CDR3 peptides within each V-J. Welch's t-statistics and random forest reduced around 510 V-J features to 13, which were used in a naive Bayes classifier (R e1071). Starting from the raw public reads, TCRdb applied fastp trimming at Q25, assembled clones with MiXCR and retained in-frame beta chains. Records with the same CDR3 protein are collapsed into one entry carrying the most frequent genes and DNA. In this record, the V and J calls reflect TCRdb's handling and not the investigators' own analysis. The sample table holds fewer than 450,000 distinct CDR3 sequences, of which around 15% were seen once. The ten largest clones add up to around 28% of the sample.

This entry belongs to a study of T cells in Graves' hyperthyroidism and ophthalmopathy (dated by TCRdb to between 2019 and 2020). Study-wide context: Peripheral blood was collected at initial diagnosis, before any treatment. To identify TCR V-J signatures that set the groups apart, the researchers used a discovery cohort of about a hundred patients, made up of around 40 with Graves' ophthalmopathy and about 60 with stable Graves' hyperthyroidism. Whether ophthalmopathy could be predicted prospectively was tested in an independent validation cohort made up of some 20 hyperthyroidism patients plus 17 patients who later progressed to ophthalmopathy. The 75 to 100 discovery patients were randomly divided into training and test sets at a 7:3 ratio. In addition, the study compared T-cell repertoires in thyroid tissue and in blood from several Graves' hyperthyroidism patients. After blood sampling, hyperthyroidism patients were treated with methimazole at a starting dose of 30 mg daily, and ophthalmopathy patients were treated with high-dose intravenous methylprednisolone. TCR Vbeta CDR3 sequencing of around 130 peripheral blood samples (fewer than 45 ophthalmopathy, approximately 80 hyperthyroidism and some 17 progressor patients) is reported in the paper. Findings and caveats that apply to the study as a whole: In cross-validation, a model built on a 13 V-J signature told ophthalmopathy apart from stable hyperthyroidism with 87.88% sensitivity and about 81% specificity, and in testing the same model reached 80%/75%. Sample size was not statistically predetermined, and investigators were not blinded to group allocation. During validation, the model predicted progression to ophthalmopathy a median of around 7 months ahead of onset, with around 71% sensitivity and 72.22% specificity. Most expanded thyroid clonotypes (frequency above 0.001) were also found in blood, which suggests that blood repertoires may mirror thyroid immune responses.

The sample was blood. The receptor was derived from a man aged 50-60 years with Graves' ophthalmopathy. The rearrangement combines TRBV20-1 with TRBJ2-1, with 7 junctional bases fitting TRBD2. The CDR3 is CSAREREWGNEQFF. Here is the DNA: TGCAGTGCTAGAGAGCGGGAGTGGGGAAATGAGCAGTTCTTC.